The 3 T cell receptor beta chains below come from one sample, sequenced in a study of blood T cell repertoires in COVID-19. The assay was immunoSEQ multiplex PCR, and TCRdb's table has in-frame clones only and misses some. The data show about 170,000 clones, with 84% seen just once and about an eighth held by the top ten. The sample consisted of PBMCs or T cells enriched from blood (not recorded which). These receptors originate from a man aged 50-60 years who had recovered from COVID-19.

The chain joins TRBV28 to TRBJ1-4; tentatively, D is TRBD1 (6 bases). CDR1 and CDR2 from the germline V gene are MDHEN and SYDVKM. The V gene lost 4 bases and the J gene lost 3 bases, with 12 bases spanning the gap. CDR3 length: 15 residues. In DNA form, the CDR3 reads TGTGCCAGCAGTTCAGGACAGCCCGCTAATGAAAAACTGTTTTTT. Translated: CASSSGQPANEKLFF.

This chain connects TRBV7-9 to TRBJ2-5; 9 bases fit TRBD1. V dropped 5 bases and J dropped 5; count of bases not matched to a gene: 9. Germline CDR1 SEHNR, CDR2 FQNEAQ (reference sequence). The CDR3 covers 15 residues. CDR3 in amino acids: CASSHRTGVFETQYF. As DNA, the CDR3 is TGTGCCAGCAGCCACCGGACAGGGGTGTTTGAGACCCAGTACTTC.

This sequence joins TRBV19 and TRBJ2-1, with D perhaps TRBD2 (5 bases). The CDR3 has 11 residues. The V end lost 8 bases, the J end lost 7 bases, and 9 bases lay between the germline ends. Germline V lookup: CDR1 LNHDA, CDR2 SQIVND (reference sequence). CDR3 in amino acids: CASGLANEQFF. CDR3 sequence (DNA): TGTGCCAGTGGCCTAGCAAATGAGCAGTTCTTC.